This T cell receptor (beta chain) was sequenced for a study of shared clonotypes between healthy human individuals (dated by TCRdb to 2020 to 2022). For context, the study as a whole: A couple of women and a few men aged 18 to 49 years were included in the cohort. To estimate repertoire size and how much clonotype sharing occurs between individuals, the study deeply sequenced the blood TCR repertoires of a handful of healthy adults. To increase sequencing depth and limit assay-specific biases, different laboratories used diverse techniques to prepare libraries and sequence TCR repertoires. Each donor's leukapheresis produced roughly between about 0.9 and 9.5 billion PBMCs.

As for this clone: It lacks a known antigen. One base away there is no much larger clone; base qualities are not given.

Donors were healthy HIV-negative adults with no recently reported acute infections or vaccinations. Every donor was a Caucasian adult living in Nashville, Tennessee, USA. For unsorted samples, some 90 million PBMCs were counted and genomic DNA was extracted with the QIAamp DNA Blood Mini kit. Blood was collected by leukapheresis, and PBMCs were isolated by Ficoll-Histopaque density gradient centrifugation and then cryopreserved in liquid nitrogen vapor phase. The paper's findings and limits, for the study overall: Because the study included a small number of donors, the genetic and exposure-history diversity represented was limited. Sampling was restricted to blood, and TCR repertoires in tissues likely differ from the TCR repertoires found in blood. Pairwise subsampling led to the expectation that sequencing depth would affect the degree of clonotype sharing among donors.

V loses 1 base of germline sequence and J loses 2 bases, and the interval between the two ends is 11 bases. From the cysteine up to the phenylalanine, the CDR3 has a length of 15 residues. The sequence is cut down to CDR3 DNA, 45 bases in frame from base 1. From the germline V gene, CDR1 is MNHNS and CDR2 is SASEGT. Using the deep immunoSEQ assay, TCR CDR3 regions were amplified from genomic DNA by multiplex PCR. Extracted genomic DNA from each cell subset was distributed evenly across all wells of several immunoSEQ 96-well plates, and each plate was treated as a replicate. For unsorted PBMC, each replicate PCR was loaded with approximately 300 ng genomic DNA, equivalent to 25,000 to 35,000 T cell genomes. Unsorted PBMC genomic DNA was sequenced across ten immunoSEQ deep assay plates. The purified libraries were quantified using a Qubit 3.0 fluorometer, sized with a Bioanalyzer 2100, and then quantified again using the KAPA Library Quantification kit. Every immunoSEQ 96-well plate was sequenced on a dedicated single-read 150-cycle Illumina NextSeq 550 flow cell. The original pipeline was this. Because the immunoSEQ output held only junctional sequences and lacked quality scores, the filtering could not match the filtering applied to full-length reads. Sequences were annotated with PyIR, a Python wrapper for IgBLAST v1.9, using IMGT germline references to assign V/J genes and CDR3. Reads were removed for weak V/J assignments (E-value above 1e-6), missing CDR3, stop codons, out-of-frame junctions, or ambiguous translated residues. V3J clonotypes were defined as sequences sharing the same inferred V gene, J gene, and CDR3 amino acid sequence. To compute the percentage overlap between repertoires, the number of shared unique clonotypes was divided by the size of the smaller repertoire. Three approaches were used to assess repertoire richness: RTK rarefaction, the Chao1 estimator, and Recon v2.1 estimates of unobserved clonotypes. This immuneACCESS table, as held by TCRdb, lists in-frame sequences with V and J called but not all clones. Of the missing ones, under half trace to an unresolved V gene in checked studies; the others have no known cause. The DNA gave D and trimming, while V, J and clone size come from that table. The sample table contains hundreds of thousands of clones; only one count was recorded for more than 75% of them. In total, the top ten clones hold 13% of the sample.

The rearranged chain carries TRBV6-1 and TRBJ1-2; the D segment could be TRBD1, given 6 matching bases. The sample comprised PBMCs. The receptor comes from a woman aged 40 to 50 in good health. Some clones in this sample may be carry-over from other donors' samples. The CDR3 reads CASSEVGGGNYGYTF. The DNA sequence is TGTGCCAGCAGTGAAGTTGGGGGCGGAAACTATGGCTACACCTTC.